Many counts were recorded for the clone carrying this T cell receptor beta chain. Antigen: not known. The sample is drawn from a study of cytomegalovirus exposure and HLA in healthy donors. Whole-study context: Of several hundred genotyped donors, roughly 81% grouped in the Caucasian-associated ancestry cluster.

This CDR3 has 18 amino acids. The trim removed 6 bases at V and 8 bases at J, leaving 18 bases unmatched. Per germline, CDR1 SSHAT and CDR2 FNYEAQ (reference sequence). Study results and limitations: Later analysis associated a missense DCLRE1C variant with TCR beta V- and J-gene trimming. Reportedly, diagnosis of cytomegalovirus status by the classifier showed high specificity and sensitivity. Only CMV serostatus was available as immune exposure information.

The PCR contained 60 Vbeta and 13 Jbeta primers. Profiling relied on immunoSEQ multiplex PCR, and the TCRdb table lists in-frame clones only, not all of them. The sample includes approximately 150,000 clones, almost 80% seen only once; the top ten take approximately 6%. The TCR was taken from a man in his forties in good health and CMV-seropositive. This sequence joins TRBV7-7 and TRBJ2-1; 11 bases are shared with TRBD2. The material sequenced was PBMCs. CDR3 bases: TGTGCCAGCAGGCGCTACCCGGGACTAGCGGACGCGCGGGATGAGCAGTTCTTC. It yields the protein CASRRYPGLADARDEQFF.